This passage covers 26 T cell receptor beta chains from one sample sequenced in a study of regulatory T cells in long-lasting Graves disease. Time point indicated: newly diagnosed GD, antithyroid drugs for less than 3 months. RNA extracted from PBMCs served as the sequencing template. Assembly of TCR beta libraries relied on iRepertoire HTBI primers together with Arm-PCR of CDR3 regions. Each CDR3 protein gets one entry after TCRdb re-called the multiplex PCR reads with MiXCR. The sample holds fewer than 350,000 distinct CDR3 sequences; 15% to 20% are singletons and the top ten take roughly 35%. Sequenced here: peripheral blood mononuclear cells (PBMCs), sampled at new diagnosis, from a patient treated with antithyroid drugs. The receptors originated from a female donor with Graves disease.

This clonotype showed up many times. The chain links TRBV12-3 or TRBV12-4 to TRBJ1-3; 7 bases line up with TRBD1. CDR3 size: 15 residues. V trimming: 5 bases; J trimming: 4 bases; junction bases outside the gene matches: 8. CDR3 in amino acids: CASSNQTGWGNTIYF. DNA for the CDR3: TGTGCCAGCAGTAACCAGACAGGGTGGGGAAACACCATATATTTT.

This clonotype was observed many times. The chain recombines TRBV9 with TRBJ2-1, with 7 bases aligning to TRBD2. This CDR3 comprises 16 residues. The germline V gene encodes CDR1 SGDLS and CDR2 YYNGEE. V lost 4 bases, J lost 0 bases, and 7 bases stayed unmatched. CDR3: CASSLQSGVSYNEQFF. The CDR3 region has the DNA TGTGCCAGCAGCCTTCAAAGCGGGGTCTCCTACAATGAGCAGTTCTTC.

This clonotype was picked up many times. The rearrangement uses TRBV27 and TRBJ2-7, with D unresolved. Between the trimmed V and J ends, which lost 6 bases and 4 bases, there was a span of 19 bases. The CDR3 extends over 15 amino acids. Per germline, CDR1 MNHEY and CDR2 SMNVEV (reference sequence). Here the CDR3 reads CASSLRHLTTYEQYF. The CDR3 DNA sequence: TGTGCCAGCAGCCTCAGACACCTAACCACGTACGAGCAGTACTTC.

The chain has TRBV6-1 and TRBJ1-3; D gene unclear. V was cut by 7 bases and J by 3 bases, with 19 bases left in between. The V gene's germline CDR1 is MNHNS and CDR2 SASEGT. CDR3 length: 16 residues. The CDR3 bases are TGTGCCAGCAAACAAAAGGCCCCGGGTGATGGAAACACCATATATTTT. Encoded protein: CASKQKAPGDGNTIYF.

The table lists this clonotype with many counts. The chain uses TRBV2 and TRBJ1-1, with unresolved D. The germline V gene has CDR1 SNHLY and CDR2 FYNNEI. This CDR3 contains 13 residues. V lost 7 bases to trimming and J lost 0 bases, with 9 bases between them. CDR3 bases: TGTGCCAGCAATCCTTTGATGAACACTGAAGCTTTCTTT. Amino acid sequence: CASNPLMNTEAFF.

In its sample, this clonotype was seen many times. This chain links TRBV15 with TRBJ2-1; D perhaps matches TRBD2 (6 bases). Trimming cost V 0 bases and J 9 bases, with 9 bases left between them. In germline, CDR1 is LNHNV, CDR2 YYDKDF (reference sequence). The CDR3 is 13 amino acids. CDR3 nucleotides: TGTGCCACCAGCAGAGATTGGACTACTGAGCAGTTCTTC. This sequence encodes CATSRDWTTEQFF.

The V and J genes are TRBV5-1 and TRBJ2-1; no firm D call. Germline assignment: CDR1 SGHRS and CDR2 YFSETQ. With 0 bases removed from V and 2 bases from J, the gap between germline ends came to 12 bases. The CDR3 loop spans 16 amino acids. CDR3 bases: TGCGCCAGCAGCTTGGGGACGGGCACAACCTACAATGAGCAGTTCTTC. Its protein is CASSLGTGTTYNEQFF.

This chain connects TRBV6-2 or TRBV6-3 to TRBJ2-7; the match to TRBD2 covers 12 bases. The CDR3 is 14 residues long. Trimming took 4 bases from V and 7 from J; bases not matched to a gene: 5. Germline CDR1 reads MNHEY; CDR2 reads SVGEGT. The CDR3 here is CASSLLAGGWEQYF. As DNA, the CDR3 is TGTGCCAGCAGTTTACTAGCGGGAGGTTGGGAGCAGTACTTC.

This clonotype was found many times. The chain carries TRBV12-3 or TRBV12-4 and TRBJ1-5, with 10 bases lining up with TRBD1. With V trimmed by 7 bases and J by 5 bases, 5 bases remained unmatched. CDR3 length equals 14 residues. The CDR3 protein is CASIQTGGDQPQHF. The CDR3 bases are TGTGCCAGCATCCAGACAGGGGGCGATCAGCCCCAGCATTTT.

This clonotype was observed many times. The chain recombines TRBV2 with TRBJ1-2, with 8 nucleotides matching TRBD1. The CDR3 covers 13 residues. The germline V gene encodes CDR1 SNHLY and CDR2 FYNNEI. The J segment lost 7 bases and the V segment lost 7 bases, leaving 8 bases of the junction unmatched. CDR3 in amino acids: CASNQGALRGYTF. The CDR3 DNA is TGTGCCAGCAATCAGGGGGCCTTACGTGGCTACACCTTC.

This clonotype was counted at least ten times. CDR3 in amino acids: CASSEDSWGYGYTF. DNA for the CDR3: TGTGCCAGCAGTGAGGACAGCTGGGGGTATGGCTACACCTTC. This chain joins TRBV2 and TRBJ1-2; a weak D match, TRBD1 (6 bases). The CDR3 runs 14 residues. Trimming cost V 3 bases and J 5 bases, with 13 bases left between them. Germline V gene sequence: CDR1 SNHLY, CDR2 FYNNEI. The variable domain in full, completed from reference TRBV2 and TRBJ1-2, reads EPEVTQTPSHQVTQMGQEVILRCVPISNHLYFYWYRQILGQKVEFLVSFYNNEISEKSEIFDDQFSVERPDGSNFTLKIRSTKLEDSAMYFCASSEDSWGYGYTFGSGTRLTVV.

This clonotype appeared many times. The CDR3 DNA is TGTGCCAGCAGTTTCTCACTCGACAAGTTAGACGGGGAACAAGAGACCCAGTACTTC. Translated: CASSFSLDKLDGEQETQYF. The chain links TRBV28 to TRBJ2-5; perhaps TRBD2 as D (5 bases). V lost 3 bases and J lost 2, with 25 bases in between. The CDR3 is made up of 19 amino acids. Germline V gives CDR1 MDHEN, CDR2 SYDVKM. Supplemented by reference TRBV28 and TRBJ2-5, the full variable domain reads DVKVTQSSRYLVKRTGEKVFLECVQDMDHENMFWYRQDPGLGLRLIYFSYDVKMKEKGDIPEGYSVSREKKERFSLILESASTNQTSMYLCASSFSLDKLDGEQETQYFGPGTRLLVL.

This clonotype has a handful of counts. The chain employs TRBV11-2 and TRBJ2-1; unclear D gene. In germline, CDR1 is SGHAT, CDR2 FQNNGV. The CDR3 totals 12 residues. V gave up 1 base and J gave up 9 bases, with 7 bases separating them. CDR3 amino acids: CASSLGGIEQFF. The CDR3 DNA reads as TGTGCCAGCAGCTTAGGTGGGATTGAGCAGTTCTTC.

This clonotype was picked up many times. V usage is TRBV12-3 or TRBV12-4 and J usage is TRBJ2-5; D is unresolved. CDR3 length: 13 residues. The ends were cut back, 3 bases at V and 1 base at J, with 6 bases in the middle. CDR3: CASSFRVQETQYF. DNA for the CDR3: TGTGCCAGCAGTTTCCGGGTCCAAGAGACCCAGTACTTC.

This clonotype was counted at least ten times. The chain links TRBV12-3 or TRBV12-4 to TRBJ1-2; 7 nucleotides line up with TRBD1. This CDR3 spans 13 amino acids. V lost 6 bases, J lost 4 bases, and 5 bases stayed unmatched. The DNA of the CDR3 is TGTGCCAGCAGACCGACAGGGCCCTATGGCTACACCTTC. It encodes CASRPTGPYGYTF.

This clonotype was seen just once. J is TRBJ2-1 and V is TRBV11-2; TRBD1 matches 8 bases. After removal of 8 bases from V and 10 bases from J, the junction contained 7 bases not matched to a gene. Germline V CDR1 and CDR2: SGHAT, FQNNGV. The CDR3 has 12 residues. CDR3 sequence (DNA): TGTGCCAGCGGGATGACAGGGGTCGAGCAGTTCTTC. It translates to CASGMTGVEQFF.

Note on this clonotype: Given a much more abundant clone one base away, this may be a read error. This chain connects TRBV11-3 to TRBJ2-7, with a weak D call TRBD2 (5 bases). The V gene's germline CDR1 is SGHNT and CDR2 YENEEA. The CDR3 is made up of 14 amino acids. Trimming took 1 base from V and 3 from J, leaving 10 bases between them. The CDR3, as DNA: TGTGCCAGCAGCTTAGGAGCGGCCTACTACGAGCAGTACTTC. This translates into CASSLGAAYYEQYF.

The V call is TRBV20-1, the J call TRBJ1-2; no clear D gene. Germline V gives CDR1 DFQATT, CDR2 SNEGSKA (reference sequence). This CDR3 comprises 10 residues. The V end lost 7 bases, the J end lost 12 bases, and 15 bases lay between the germline ends. CDR3 in amino acids: CSVKREPHTF. The CDR3, as DNA: TGCAGTGTAAAGCGGGAGCCCCACACCTTC.

This clonotype was observed many times. In DNA, the CDR3 is TGTGCCAGCAGCTTTTCCCCAACTAGGACGTTCCACAATGAGCAGTTCTTC. Amino acids: CASSFSPTRTFHNEQFF. V is TRBV11-3 and J is TRBJ2-1; weak D call: TRBD2 (5 bases). The germline CDR1 and CDR2 sequences are SGHNT and YENEEA. Trimming took off 3 bases at V and 5 bases at J, with 20 bases between the two ends. The CDR3 has 17 residues.

There are many counts of this clonotype. The CDR3 bases are TGTGCCAGCACAGCCGGGACAGCCTCCTACGAGCAGTACTTC. It yields the protein CASTAGTASYEQYF. This chain links TRBV28 with TRBJ2-7, with 7 nucleotides matching TRBD1. From germline, CDR1 is MDHEN and CDR2 SYDVKM. Germline trimming cut 7 bases from V and 0 bases from J; bases unmatched to any gene: 6. CDR3 length: 14 amino acids.

This clonotype was picked up many times. The rearrangement links TRBV7-3 to TRBJ2-5, with TRBD1 identical over 8 bases. This CDR3 contains 15 residues. Germline lookup yields CDR1 SGHTA and CDR2 FQGTGA. Losses at the gene ends were 0 bases for V and 5 bases for J; bases not matched to a gene: 5. CDR3 residues: CASSLTGTGLETQYF. CDR3 bases: TGTGCCAGCAGCTTAACGGGGACAGGTCTGGAGACCCAGTACTTC.

This clonotype has more than one count but fewer than ten. This may be a read error, as it is one base from a much larger clone. The chain is built from TRBV18 and TRBJ2-2, with a weak D call TRBD2 (5 bases). CDR1 and CDR2 (germline): KGHSH, LQKENI. V was trimmed by 2 bases and J by 3 bases, leaving 10 bases between them. This CDR3 contains 15 residues. CDR3 region: CASSPMRTYTGELFF. The CDR3 DNA sequence: TGTGCCAGCTCACCAATGCGGACTTACACCGGGGAGCTGTTTTTT.

The sample holds many counts of this clonotype. This sequence joins TRBV24-1 and TRBJ2-2, with TRBD1 identical over 12 bases. Trimming cost V 3 bases and J 3 bases; bases outside gene matches: 16. Germline V lookup: CDR1 KGHDR, CDR2 SFDVKD. The CDR3 consists of 21 residues. The CDR3 reads CATSDLPGQGAVTSDTGELFF. The CDR3 DNA reads TGTGCCACCAGTGATCTACCGGGACAGGGGGCCGTGACTAGCGACACCGGGGAGCTGTTTTTT.

This chain connects TRBV20-1 to TRBJ1-2; D might be TRBD1 (5 bases). The germline CDR1 and CDR2 sequences are DFQATT and SNEGSKA (reference sequence). The CDR3 is 12 residues long. Trimming left V 5 bases short and J 3 bases short, with 10 bases between. In DNA form, the CDR3 reads TGCAGTGCTCGGGACGCCCACTATGGCTACACCTTC. Encoded protein: CSARDAHYGYTF.

The chain employs TRBV11-2 and TRBJ2-3, with 9 positions matching TRBD2. The J call may be wrong; the DNA end is better matched by TRBJ2-5. The germline gives CDR1 SGHAT, CDR2 FQNNGV. The CDR3 length is 16 residues. CDR3 amino acids: CASSGGGRAGGETQYF. The CDR3 DNA reads as TGTGCCAGCAGCGGGGGCGGGAGGGCTGGCGGAGAGACCCAGTACTTC.

This clonotype showed up many times. V gene TRBV14 combines with J gene TRBJ2-3; D might be TRBD2 (5 bases). CDR3 length equals 16 residues. The germline V gene has CDR1 SGHDN and CDR2 FVKESK. Trimming removed 4 bases from V and 4 bases from J, with 18 bases in between. The CDR3 spells CASSLDLAASSDTQYF. The CDR3, as DNA: TGTGCCAGCAGCCTAGACCTAGCAGCCTCTTCAGATACGCAGTATTTT.